The clone carrying this TCR beta chain has just a few counts. No antigen is known for it. This sample stems from a study of CD4 T cells in relation to SARS-CoV-2 and coronaviruses. The wider study: ViraFEST: approximately 10-day antigen culture of PBMCs, then TCR beta CDR3 sequencing. General observations from the study: Samples before the pandemic and after infection were not matched within any donor.

Germline CDR1 and CDR2: SGHRS and YFSETQ. The V gene lost 2 bases and the J gene lost 13 bases, with 12 bases spanning the gap. The CDR3 runs to 11 residues. Clones were sequenced by immunoSEQ multiplex PCR, and TCRdb holds only the in-frame ones, with some missing. The sample lists about 15,000 clones; roughly three quarters were seen once. CD4+ T cells from unexposed donors were obtained before the COVID-19 pandemic (2011-2018). Isolation of CD4+ T cells took place after around eleven days in culture. Testing used SARS-CoV-2 S/N and four cold-coronavirus spikes on unexposed-donor CD4+ T cells, cells permitting.

The sequenced sample consisted of CD4+ T cells from PBMCs, cultured in vitro. The source of this sequence is a human donor in good health. This chain uses TRBV5-1 with TRBJ1-2, with D hard to call. The CDR3 DNA reads TGCGCCAGCAGCTTAGGCCCTACGTCCACCTTC. Its translation: CASSLGPTSTF.